This T cell receptor (beta chain) was sequenced during a study of CD8 T cells in ankylosing spondylitis. CDR1 is SEHNR and CDR2 is FQNEAQ in the germline V gene (reference sequence). V lost 1 base and J 2 bases, leaving 12 bases between the germline ends. The CDR3 runs to 16 residues. One entry per CDR3 protein, called by TCRdb with MiXCR from the 5' RACE reads. The top ten hold about 6.5% of the sample, which has 200,000 to 300,000 distinct CDR3 sequences, 7.5% to 9% seen once. This clonotype appeared many times. The material sequenced was blood, either unsorted or a sorted T cell fraction (not recorded which). This sequence joins TRBV7-9 and TRBJ2-1; possible D gene TRBD1, 5 bases. The TCR was taken from a male donor with ankylosing spondylitis or in good health (not recorded which). The CDR3 nucleotides are TGTGCCAGCAGCTTAGAGGGGATTCTCACCTACAATGAGCAGTTCTTC. Its translation is CASSLEGILTYNEQFF.